Below are 20 T cell receptor beta chains sequenced from a single sample in a study of T-cell memory formation after mild COVID-19. TCRdb analysed the 5' RACE reads with MiXCR anew, one entry per CDR3 protein. There are a few hundred thousand distinct CDR3 sequences in the sample; under 25% occur only once, and around 13% lies in the top ten. Sequencing input: PBMCs or a T cell subset sorted from them (not recorded which). The receptors stem from an adult woman who had mild COVID-19 (a few samples of this study predate the infection). Cell type and time point are not known.

A word on this clonotype: A much larger clonotype is one base distant, so this may be a read error. The chain carries TRBV7-2 and TRBJ2-3; D gene ambiguous. This CDR3 has 15 amino acids. CDR1 and CDR2 from the germline V gene are SGHTA and FQGNSA. V was pared by 5 bases and J by 6 bases, with 18 bases between. The CDR3 DNA reads TGTGCCAGCAGCCACACTGCATCCCTCTCGGATACGCAGTATTTT. Translating gives CASSHTASLSDTQYF.

This clonotype turned up a few times. The rearrangement joins TRBV5-1 to TRBJ2-3; perhaps TRBD2 as D (6 bases). This CDR3 spans 15 amino acids. The germline gives CDR1 SGHRS, CDR2 YFSETQ. V was pared by 2 bases and J by 4 bases, with 14 bases between. The CDR3 region is CASSFGTLKADTQYF. In DNA form, the CDR3 reads TGCGCCAGCAGCTTCGGGACTCTTAAGGCAGATACGCAGTATTTT.

This clonotype was seen more than once but under ten times. V and J are TRBV12-3 or TRBV12-4 and TRBJ2-5; D is uncertain. The CDR3 has 14 residues. Trimming took off 2 bases at V and 1 base at J, with 8 bases between the two ends. The CDR3: CASSLRATQETQYF. CDR3 coding DNA: TGTGCCAGCAGTTTAAGGGCTACCCAAGAGACCCAGTACTTC.

This clonotype was recorded a few times. This chain connects TRBV4-3 to TRBJ2-1; 10 positions agree with TRBD2. The CDR3 contains 15 residues. Germline V gives CDR1 LGHNA, CDR2 YSLEER. Trimming took 4 bases from V and 7 from J; bases not matched to a gene: 7. The chain's CDR3 is CASSPSSGSTNEQFF. The CDR3 region has the DNA TGCGCCAGCAGCCCCTCTAGCGGGAGTACGAATGAGCAGTTCTTC.

This clonotype occurred many times. V usage is TRBV3-1 and J usage is TRBJ2-7; D is perhaps TRBD2 (6 bases). The germline V gene encodes CDR1 LGHDT and CDR2 YNNKEL (reference sequence). The V gene lost 3 bases and the J gene lost 6 bases, with 12 bases spanning the gap. This CDR3 has 13 amino acids. The CDR3 DNA reads as TGTGCCAGCAGCCATCGTAGGGACTCCGAGCAGTACTTC. Translated, it gives CASSHRRDSEQYF.

The V gene is TRBV24-1, the J gene TRBJ1-2; 7 bases are shared with TRBD1. The germline V gene has CDR1 KGHDR and CDR2 SFDVKD. This CDR3 has 14 residues. Trimming removed 4 bases from V and 8 bases from J; junction bases left unmatched: 9. This CDR3 is CATSDPTGPGGYTF. The CDR3 bases are TGTGCCACCAGTGACCCGACAGGGCCTGGGGGCTACACCTTC.

The chain joins TRBV5-1 to TRBJ2-3; 8 nucleotides align to TRBD2. Unmatched junction bases numbered 9, after V lost 2 bases and J lost 4 bases. The CDR3 totals 16 residues. Germline CDR1 reads SGHRS; CDR2 reads YFSETQ. This CDR3 is CASSFSDSGNADTQYF. The CDR3, as DNA: TGCGCCAGCAGCTTTAGTGATAGCGGGAACGCAGATACGCAGTATTTT.

V and J are TRBV24-1 and TRBJ2-5, with 10 bases lining up with TRBD1. Germline CDR1 is KGHDR and CDR2 is SFDVKD. The CDR3 has 15 amino acids. V was clipped by 2 bases and J by 3 bases; unmatched bases: 2. CDR3 sequence (DNA): TGTGCCACCAGTGATTGGACAGGGGGAAAAGAGACCCAGTACTTC. This codes for CATSDWTGGKETQYF.

This clonotype appeared a few times. The chain combines TRBV7-2 with TRBJ2-1; 14 positions match TRBD2. Germline values: CDR1 SGHTA, CDR2 FQGNSA. CDR3 length: 18 residues. Unmatched junction bases numbered 11, after V lost 6 bases and J lost 4 bases. CDR3 DNA: TGTGCCAGCAGACCATCCGGGACTAGCGGGAGCTTATACAATGAGCAGTTCTTC. Encoded protein: CASRPSGTSGSLYNEQFF.

In this sample, this clonotype turned up a few times. The chain uses TRBV2 and TRBJ2-5, with a possible D match to TRBD1 (6 bases). This CDR3 has 13 amino acids. Germline lookup yields CDR1 SNHLY and CDR2 FYNNEI. V dropped 4 bases and J dropped 6 bases, with 12 bases sitting between them. The DNA of the CDR3 is TGTGCCAGCAGTGTTTCCGGGACAAAGACCCAGTACTTC. It is translated as CASSVSGTKTQYF.

J is TRBJ2-3 and V is TRBV5-1; the match to TRBD1 covers 7 bases. Germline CDR1 and CDR2: SGHRS and YFSETQ. With 4 bases clipped from V and 1 base from J, the junction kept 12 bases outside the gene matches. The CDR3 contains 17 residues. The CDR3 sequence: CASSAGTVGSRTDTQYF. The CDR3 DNA reads TGCGCCAGCAGCGCCGGGACAGTAGGCTCTCGCACAGATACGCAGTATTTT.

The chain has TRBV5-1 and TRBJ2-2; D unresolved. The germline V gene has CDR1 SGHRS and CDR2 YFSETQ. The CDR3 consists of 15 residues. Trimming removed 5 bases at V and 3 bases at J, with 14 bases between. The CDR3 sequence: CASSQRRRDTGELFF. CDR3 sequence (DNA): TGCGCCAGCAGTCAAAGAAGAAGAGACACCGGGGAGCTGTTTTTT. Full variable domain (remainder filled in from reference TRBV5-1 and TRBJ2-2): KAGVTQTPRYLIKTRGQQVTLSCSPISGHRSVSWYQQTPGQGLQFLFEYFSETQRNKGNFPGRFSGRQFSNSRSEMNVSTLELGDSALYLCASSQRRRDTGELFFGEGSRLTVL.

The genes are TRBV7-8 and TRBJ2-5; a weak D match, TRBD2 (6 bases). The CDR3 covers 17 residues. Per germline, CDR1 SGHVS and CDR2 FQNEAQ. Trimming pared 5 bases from V and 0 bases from J, leaving 19 bases between. The CDR3: CASSRPGLPVYQETQYF. The CDR3 DNA reads as TGTGCCAGCAGCAGACCGGGACTCCCCGTATACCAAGAGACCCAGTACTTC.

This clonotype was seen a handful of times. V usage is TRBV7-9 and J usage is TRBJ1-1; D gene unclear. From germline, CDR1 is SEHNR and CDR2 FQNEAQ (reference sequence). The CDR3 spans 13 residues. V lost 5 bases, J lost 4 bases, and 11 bases lay in between. CDR3 sequence (DNA): TGTGCCAGCAGCCCCAGGATGGGCACTGAAGCTTTCTTT. It translates to CASSPRMGTEAFF.

Only a few counts were recorded for this clonotype. The chain joins TRBV19 to TRBJ2-5; 7 bases line up with TRBD1. Unmatched junction bases numbered 3, after V lost 3 bases and J lost 5 bases. Germline V gene sequence: CDR1 LNHDA, CDR2 SQIVND (reference sequence). The CDR3 has 13 amino acids. The CDR3 coding sequence is TGTGCCAGTAGTATGACAGGGACGGAGACCCAGTACTTC. Amino acid sequence: CASSMTGTETQYF.

This clonotype was picked up a small number of times. The gene calls are TRBV3-1 and TRBJ2-7; D unresolved. The CDR3 has 12 residues. Germline CDR1 LGHDT, CDR2 YNNKEL (reference sequence). Trimming shortened V by 4 bases and J by 7 bases, and 11 bases separated the two germline ends. The CDR3 region is CASSLVPQEQYF. The CDR3 bases are TGTGCCAGCAGCCTGGTTCCTCAGGAGCAGTACTTC.

This clonotype was seen only a few times. The chain joins TRBV20-1 to TRBJ1-5; TRBD1 might be the D (5 bases). CDR1 DFQATT and CDR2 SNEGSKA come from the germline V gene (reference sequence). This CDR3 region has 15 residues. The V end lost 2 bases, the J end lost 2 bases, and 13 bases lay between the germline ends. CDR3 nucleotides: TGCAGTGCTAGAATGACAGAGGTCCGCAATCAGCCCCAGCATTTT. This codes for CSARMTEVRNQPQHF.

This clonotype was detected only a few times. The chain combines TRBV5-5 with TRBJ2-1; TRBD2 might be the D (6 bases). The CDR3 is 17 residues long. V lost 1 base, J lost 0 bases, and 14 bases lay in between. Germline CDR1 SGHKS, CDR2 YYEKEE (reference sequence). For the CDR3, the DNA is TGTGCCAGCAGCTTGTTGCCGACGACTAGCTCCTACAATGAGCAGTTCTTC. Encoded protein: CASSLLPTTSSYNEQFF.

The V call is TRBV7-2, the J call TRBJ1-2; 9 nucleotides line up with TRBD1. This CDR3 has 14 amino acids. Germline V CDR1 and CDR2: SGHTA, FQGNSA. J lost 3 bases, V lost 5 bases, and 4 bases had no gene match. The CDR3 DNA reads TGTGCCAGCAGCCAGGACAGGGGATACTATGGCTACACCTTC. This codes for CASSQDRGYYGYTF.

The V call is TRBV5-1, the J call TRBJ1-1; no firm D call. The CDR3 extends over 13 amino acids. V lost 2 bases to trimming and J lost 6 bases, with 11 bases between them. CDR1 and CDR2 from the germline V gene are SGHRS and YFSETQ. The CDR3 here is CASSFLGWAEAFF. DNA for the CDR3: TGCGCCAGCAGCTTCCTTGGGTGGGCTGAAGCTTTCTTT.